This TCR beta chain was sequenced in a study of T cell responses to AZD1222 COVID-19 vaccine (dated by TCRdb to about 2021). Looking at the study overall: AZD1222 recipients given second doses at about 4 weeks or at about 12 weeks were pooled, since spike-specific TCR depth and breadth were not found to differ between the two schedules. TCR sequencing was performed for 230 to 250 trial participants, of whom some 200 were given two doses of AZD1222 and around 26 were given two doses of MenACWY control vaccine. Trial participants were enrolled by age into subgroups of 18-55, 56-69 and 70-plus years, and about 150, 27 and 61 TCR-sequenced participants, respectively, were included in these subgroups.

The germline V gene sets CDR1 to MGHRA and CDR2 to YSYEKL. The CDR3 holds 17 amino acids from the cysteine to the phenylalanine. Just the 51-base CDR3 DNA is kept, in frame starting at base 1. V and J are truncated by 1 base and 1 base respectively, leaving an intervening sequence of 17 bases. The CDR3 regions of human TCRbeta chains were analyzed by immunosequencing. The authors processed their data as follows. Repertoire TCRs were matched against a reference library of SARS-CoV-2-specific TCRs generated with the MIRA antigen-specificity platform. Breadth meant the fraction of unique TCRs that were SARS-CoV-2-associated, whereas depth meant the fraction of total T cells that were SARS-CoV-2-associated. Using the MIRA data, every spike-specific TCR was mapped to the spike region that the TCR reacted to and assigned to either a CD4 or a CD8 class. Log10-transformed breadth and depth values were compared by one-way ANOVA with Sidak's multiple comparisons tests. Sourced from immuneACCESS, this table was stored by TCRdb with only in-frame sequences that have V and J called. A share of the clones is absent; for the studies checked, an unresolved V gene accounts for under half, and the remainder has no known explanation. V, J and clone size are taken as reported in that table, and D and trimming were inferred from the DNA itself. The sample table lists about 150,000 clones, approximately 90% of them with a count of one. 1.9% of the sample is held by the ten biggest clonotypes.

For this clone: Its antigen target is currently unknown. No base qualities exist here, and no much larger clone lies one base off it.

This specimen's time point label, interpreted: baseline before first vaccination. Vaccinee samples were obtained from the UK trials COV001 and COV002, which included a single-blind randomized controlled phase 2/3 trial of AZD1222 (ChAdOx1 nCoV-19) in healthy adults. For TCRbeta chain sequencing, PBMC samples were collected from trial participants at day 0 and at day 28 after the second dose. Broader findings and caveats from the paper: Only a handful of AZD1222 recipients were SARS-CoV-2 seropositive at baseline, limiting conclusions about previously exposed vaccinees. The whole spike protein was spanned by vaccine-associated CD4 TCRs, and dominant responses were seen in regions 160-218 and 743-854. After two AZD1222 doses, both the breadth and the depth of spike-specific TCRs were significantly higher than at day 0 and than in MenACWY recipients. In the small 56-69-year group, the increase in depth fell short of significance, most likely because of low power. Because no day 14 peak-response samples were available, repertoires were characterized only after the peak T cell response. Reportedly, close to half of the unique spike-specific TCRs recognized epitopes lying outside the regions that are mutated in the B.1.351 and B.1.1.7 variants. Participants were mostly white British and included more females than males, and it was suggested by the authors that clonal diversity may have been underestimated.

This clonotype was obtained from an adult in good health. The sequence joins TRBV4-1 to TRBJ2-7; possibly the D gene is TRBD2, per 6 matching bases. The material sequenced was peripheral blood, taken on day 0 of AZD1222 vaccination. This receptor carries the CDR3 CASSQVGPGGESYEQYF. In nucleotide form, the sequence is TGCGCCAGCAGCCAAGTAGGGCCGGGCGGGGAATCCTACGAGCAGTACTTC.